This T cell receptor beta chain was found in a study of cytomegalovirus exposure and HLA in healthy donors (dated by TCRdb to 2016 to 2017). Broadly, across the study: According to a later analysis, the 100 to 150 validation repertoires were produced on the same platform as the approximately 620 repertoires of the first cohort. The study was designed to test whether signatures of past pathogen exposure could be identified by cataloging public T cell receptors. Along with the approximately 700-subject first cohort, a separate validation cohort of over a hundred different subjects was used. To predict cytomegalovirus infection status, the study brought together high-throughput TCR immunosequencing, statistical association of individual TCRs with disease status, and machine learning.

For this clone: The target of this receptor is not known. Base qualities are not at hand, and no much larger clone is one base apart.

The research as a whole found: In vitro tests confirmed that a few of the cytomegalovirus-associated TCR beta chains recognize cytomegalovirus antigens. Most TCR sequences were observed very rarely across donors, whereas some public TCRs were present in many individuals. It was suggested by the authors that the approach could potentially be generalized to other disease states and immunological phenotypes. The classifier was reported to diagnose cytomegalovirus status with high specificity and sensitivity in both the original and validation cohorts. All 120 repertoires were used to score co-occurrence in the validation cohort in a later analysis, because that analysis had no HLA typing for the cohort. Subsequent analysis determined that TCRs grouped into clusters in the first cohort also showed a tendency toward co-occurrence across the 120 validation repertoires, and 85% to 95% of cluster scores exceeded 0. The study gave a list of 150 to 200 TCR beta chains associated with cytomegalovirus.

Separate from the roughly 650-subject first cohort, the validation cohort of 90 to 150 subjects was the group to which the donors belonged. From cysteine to phenylalanine, the CDR3 is 14 amino acids long. Just the 42-base CDR3 DNA is kept, in frame starting at base 1. CDR1 LNHDA and CDR2 SQIVND were looked up in the germline V gene (reference sequence). The junction shows trimming of 3 bases on V and 3 bases on J, plus 9 bases between the germline ends. The library was obtained by the immunoSEQ multiplex PCR assay. The study's own analysis went as follows. A statistical classification framework was built for diagnosing cytomegalovirus status from the catalog of TCR beta chain sequences. TCRdb limited this immuneACCESS table to in-frame rearrangements with V and J called. A share of clones is missing; checked studies link under half to unresolved V genes, and the rest is unexplained. The V and J calls and clone size come from that table; D and trimming were worked out from the DNA. Present in this sample are 150,000 to 200,000 clones, roughly 84% of which were seen just once. The ten largest make up 13% of the sample.

Material for sequencing was PBMCs. The V gene is TRBV19 and the J gene is TRBJ2-4; 5 matching bases give a weak D call of TRBD1. The TCR originated in a woman aged 25 to 39 in good health and CMV-seropositive. The nucleotide sequence is TGTGCCAGTAGTATTCAGGGCGGCAAAAACATTCAGTACTTC. Protein translation: CASSIQGGKNIQYF.